This T cell receptor (beta chain) was sequenced during a study of shared clonotypes between healthy human individuals. About this clone itself: The antigen is undetermined.

Study results and limitations: The study found roughly 5% of naive CD4 clonotypes shared across a handful of donors. Among the subsets, naive ones generally showed larger estimated richness than memory ones. Generation probabilities of non-shared clonotypes were lower (relative to those shared by all four donors).

The sorted-subset replicate PCRs were given around 200 ng DNA, which is tens of thousands of T cell genomes. The protocol was immunoSEQ multiplex PCR, while the TCRdb copy is restricted to in-frame clones and leaves out a portion. The profile shows millions of clones, over 85% of them singletons. The CDR3 totals 14 residues. Germline CDR1 SEHNR, CDR2 FQNEAQ (reference sequence). V shed 2 bases and J shed 7 bases, with 15 bases lying between them. Input material: naive CD4+ T cells sorted from blood. The sample's subset: CD45RA+ positively selected. This sequence originates from a man aged 18 to 35 in good health. The chain combines TRBV7-9 with TRBJ2-7; D may match TRBD1 or TRBD2 (6 bases each). The CDR3 region is CASSLLGGQSEQYF. CDR3 nucleotides: TGTGCCAGCAGCTTACTCGGGGGACAAAGTGAGCAGTACTTC.